This T cell receptor (beta chain) comes out of a study of blood T cell repertoires in COVID-19. Study background: Whether acute or convalescent, the COVID-19 samples came from the United States, Italy and Spain. T cells, B-cell-depleted T cells, or PBMCs supplied cDNA or gDNA.

V was clipped by 5 bases and J by 7 bases, with 12 bases between them. Per the germline V gene, CDR1 is SGHTA and CDR2 is FQGNSA. CDR3 length: 13 amino acids. In the source study's methods: Estimation of nucleated cell counts relied on the amplification of reference gene primers. Sequencing was performed with immunoSEQ multiplex PCR; in TCRdb, only in-frame clones are kept and a portion is missing. D and trimming come from the DNA, and the V and J calls and clone size come from that table. Counted here are over 200,000 clones, around 83% occurring once; the ten biggest clones make up approximately 6%.

This chain joins TRBV7-2 and TRBJ1-5, with no clear D. The sequenced material came from peripheral blood. The sequence came from an elderly man with acute or convalescent COVID-19. The CDR3 coding sequence is TGTGCCAGCAGCCCCGGGGAGCGACAGCCCCAGCATTTT. Amino acids: CASSPGERQPQHF.